Below are 25 T cell receptor beta chains sequenced from a single sample in a study of blood T cell repertoires in COVID-19 (dated by TCRdb to the early 2020s). Libraries were made using the immunoSEQ multiplex PCR assay. This immuneACCESS table, as held by TCRdb, lists in-frame sequences with V and J called but not all clones. Of the missing ones, under half trace to an unresolved V gene in checked studies; the others have no known cause. Here the sample has about 200,000 clones; 88% occur a single time. Roughly a sixth of the sample rests with the top ten. The source material was peripheral blood. The receptors derive from a man aged 45-60 years with COVID-19, enrolled during active disease.

The chain joins TRBV5-1 to TRBJ2-1, with 9 nucleotides matching TRBD2. In germline, CDR1 is SGHRS, CDR2 YFSETQ. There are 16 residues in the CDR3. J lost 6 bases, V lost 0 bases, and 7 bases had no gene match. CDR3 sequence reads: CASSLVAGGPRNEQFF. The CDR3 DNA reads TGCGCCAGCAGCTTGGTGGCGGGAGGGCCCCGCAATGAGCAGTTCTTC.

The CDR3 nucleotides read TGTGCCAGCAGCCCAGGGGGGACAGTTAACATTCAGTACTTC. Translation: CASSPGGTVNIQYF. The V gene is TRBV7-3, the J gene TRBJ2-4, with D maybe TRBD1 (7 bases). V was clipped by 5 bases and J by 7 bases, with 15 bases between them. The CDR3 is 14 residues long. CDR1 and CDR2 from the germline V gene are SGHTA and FQGTGA.

This rearrangement joins TRBV4-3 to TRBJ2-1; 9 bases agree with TRBD2. V was clipped by 2 bases and J by 7 bases; unmatched bases: 9. Germline-derived CDR1 and CDR2 are LGHNA and YSLEER. The CDR3 sequence is 16 residues long. As DNA, the CDR3 is TGCGCCAGCAGCCAACGGCTAGCGGGGCTACCGAATGAGCAGTTCTTC. Protein: CASSQRLAGLPNEQFF.

V is TRBV4-1 and J is TRBJ1-1; D gene uncertain. Deletions cut 0 bases from V and 13 bases from J, with 15 bases between. The CDR3 is made up of 13 amino acids. Germline-derived CDR1 and CDR2 are MGHRA and YSYEKL. CDR3 DNA: TGCGCCAGCAGCCAAGATCCTACCGGGTTCCTTTTCTTT. Amino acid sequence: CASSQDPTGFLFF.

This rearrangement joins TRBV18 to TRBJ2-3, with TRBD1 matching 7 bases. This CDR3 is 18 amino acids long. The V and J ends lost 4 bases and 0 bases, in that order; junction bases with no gene match: 13. Germline values: CDR1 KGHSH, CDR2 LQKENI. As DNA, the CDR3 is TGTGCCAGCTCACGCAACACTCCGGGACAGACTAGCACAGATACGCAGTATTTT. It translates to CASSRNTPGQTSTDTQYF. Full variable domain (outside the CDR3, taken from reference TRBV18 and TRBJ2-3): NAGVMQNPRHLVRRRGQEARLRCSPMKGHSHVYWYRQLPEEGLKFMVYLQKENIIDESGMPKERFSAEFPKEGPSILRIQQVVRGDSAAYFCASSRNTPGQTSTDTQYFGPGTRLTVL.

The V and J genes are TRBV7-9 and TRBJ1-5, with 10 bases lining up with TRBD1. The CDR3 sequence is 17 residues long. Germline CDR1 reads SEHNR; CDR2 reads FQNEAQ (reference sequence). V lost 5 bases to trimming and J lost 2 bases; unmatched junction nucleotides: 9. CDR3 DNA sequence: TGTGCCAGCAGCACTATTGGACAGGGGGTGGGCAATCAGCCCCAGCATTTT. Protein sequence: CASSTIGQGVGNQPQHF. The variable domain in full, completed from reference TRBV7-9 and TRBJ1-5, reads DTGVSQNPRHKITKRGQNVTFRCDPISEHNRLYWYRQTLGQGPEFLTYFQNEAQLEKSRLLSDRFSAERPKGSFSTLEIQRTEQGDSAMYLCASSTIGQGVGNQPQHFGDGTRLSIL.

The rearrangement links TRBV4-2 to TRBJ1-5; weak D call: TRBD1 (5 bases). V was shortened by 0 bases and J by 5 bases, with 14 bases between the two germline ends. CDR1 and CDR2 from the germline V gene are LGHNA and YNFKEQ. This CDR3 has 16 amino acids. Here the CDR3 reads CASSQEGRGTHQPQHF. CDR3 sequence (DNA): TGTGCCAGCAGCCAAGAAGGGCGGGGGACCCATCAGCCCCAGCATTTT.

This chain links TRBV19 with TRBJ2-5, with a tentative D call TRBD2 (6 bases). Trimming shortened V by 3 bases and J by 0 bases, and 11 bases separated the two germline ends. The CDR3 sequence is 15 residues long. CDR1 and CDR2 (germline): LNHDA, SQIVND (reference sequence). CDR3 protein: CASSMSSGYQETQYF. CDR3 DNA: TGTGCCAGTAGTATGAGTAGCGGCTACCAAGAGACCCAGTACTTC.

CDR3 DNA sequence: TGTGCCAGCAGCTTCGCCTTGGCAGGGTGGGAGACCCAGTACTTC. Translation gives CASSFALAGWETQYF. The chain recombines TRBV7-8 with TRBJ2-5, with D possibly being TRBD1 (5 bases). The ends were cut back, 3 bases at V and 5 bases at J, with 16 bases in the middle. This CDR3 has 15 amino acids. Germline V CDR1 and CDR2: SGHVS, FQNEAQ.

The CDR3 here is CASSLQGAFLGPNTEAFF. The DNA for the CDR3 is TGTGCCAGCAGCCTACAGGGGGCGTTCTTGGGCCCGAACACTGAAGCTTTCTTT. The chain links TRBV5-6 to TRBJ1-1, with 9 bases matching TRBD1. After removal of 4 bases from V and 1 base from J, the junction contained 14 bases not matched to a gene. The CDR3 is 18 residues long. Germline V gene data show CDR1 as SGHDT and CDR2 as YYEEEE.

The chain employs TRBV3-1 (or the pseudogene TRBV3-2) and TRBJ2-3, with TRBD2 identical over 9 bases. The CDR3 has 19 amino acids. In germline, CDR1 is LGHDT, CDR2 YNNKEL (reference sequence). V was clipped by 4 bases and J by 1 base; unmatched bases: 15. The CDR3 DNA reads as TGTGCCAGCAGCCTGTGGCTAGCGGGAAAGGTTGTGGGCACAGATACGCAGTATTTT. It is translated as CASSLWLAGKVVGTDTQYF.

This chain connects TRBV6-4 to TRBJ1-5; a possible D gene is TRBD1 (6 bases). From germline, CDR1 is MRHNA and CDR2 SNTAGT. The V gene lost 4 bases and the J gene lost 6 bases, with 10 bases spanning the gap. The CDR3 has 13 residues. The CDR3 coding sequence is TGTGCCAGCAGTGCCCAACAGGGTCAGCCCCAGCATTTT. It is translated as CASSAQQGQPQHF.

The chain combines TRBV19 with TRBJ1-3, with D possibly being TRBD1 (6 bases). The CDR3 length is 18 residues. Germline CDR1 LNHDA, CDR2 SQIVND (reference sequence). V was clipped by 7 bases and J by 5 bases, with 27 bases between them. CDR3 coding DNA: TGTGCCAGTAAGCTTAAAGGGGGTCGGCGGTGGGAGAGAAACACCATATATTTT. It is translated as CASKLKGGRRWERNTIYF.

V and J are TRBV28 and TRBJ2-4, with TRBD1 matching over 9 bases. With 5 bases clipped from V and 15 bases from J, the junction kept 5 bases outside the gene matches. The CDR3 consists of 11 residues. CDR1 and CDR2 (germline): MDHEN, SYDVKM. The CDR3 here is CASSRGTGRYF. The DNA for the CDR3 is TGTGCCAGCAGTCGGGGGACAGGGAGGTACTTC.

Concerning this clone itself: The junction does not match germline at one end; this may be a read error. The chain combines TRBV9 with TRBJ2-3; D remains ambiguous. CDR1 is SGDLS and CDR2 is YYNGEE in the germline V gene. The CDR3 spans 16 residues. CDR3 sequence (DNA): TGTACCAGCAGCCCCTCACCAGATTCAGGCGCAGATACGCAGTATTTT. Translated: CTSSPSPDSGADTQYF.

This chain links TRBV19 with TRBJ2-1; 11 positions match TRBD2. Per the germline V gene, CDR1 is LNHDA and CDR2 is SQIVND (reference sequence). J was trimmed by 5 bases and V by 5 bases; bases with no gene match: 5. CDR3 length equals 15 residues. CDR3 DNA sequence: TGTGCCAGTAGTGCGGGACTAGCGGCCAACAATGAGCAGTTCTTC. Protein: CASSAGLAANNEQFF.

The CDR3 bases are TGTGCCAGCCAAGGGGACAGGGTACGCGAGCAGTACTTC. This sequence encodes CASQGDRVREQYF. V and J are TRBV6-5 and TRBJ2-7; 9 bases fit TRBD1. Germline values: CDR1 MNHEY, CDR2 SVGAGI. Trimming removed 8 bases from V and 6 bases from J; junction bases left unmatched: 8. The CDR3 consists of 13 residues.

The rearrangement links TRBV28 to TRBJ1-2, with 7 bases that match TRBD1. Germline values: CDR1 MDHEN, CDR2 SYDVKM. The CDR3 totals 14 residues. Germline trimming cut 4 bases from V and 4 bases from J; bases unmatched to any gene: 6. The CDR3 region is CASSYPQGSYGYTF. CDR3 sequence (DNA): TGTGCCAGCAGTTATCCACAGGGGAGCTATGGCTACACCTTC.

The chain combines TRBV7-8 with TRBJ1-5, with unresolved D. This CDR3 contains 15 residues. Germline-derived CDR1 and CDR2 are SGHVS and FQNEAQ. The V and J ends lost 1 base and 9 bases respectively, with 16 bases between them. The CDR3 DNA sequence: TGTGCCAGCAGCTTAGATCTGGCAGGCGCTCGGCCCCAGCATTTT. Amino acid sequence: CASSLDLAGARPQHF.

The rearrangement joins TRBV9 to TRBJ2-2, with a possible D match to TRBD2 (7 bases). The CDR3 runs 18 residues. Germline-derived CDR1 and CDR2 are SGDLS and YYNGEE. V dropped 1 base and J dropped 1 base, with 17 bases sitting between them. The CDR3 here is CASSVNRGGAKNTGELFF. Written as DNA, the CDR3 is TGTGCCAGCAGCGTAAATAGGGGGGGAGCCAAGAACACCGGGGAGCTGTTTTTT.

This chain connects TRBV7-3 to TRBJ2-1; 8 bases map to TRBD2. CDR3 length: 14 residues. V gave up 5 bases and J gave up 7 bases; unmatched junction bases: 7. The germline gives CDR1 SGHTA, CDR2 FQGTGA. The CDR3 sequence: CASSHPGLGNEQFF. Here the CDR3 DNA reads TGTGCCAGCAGCCACCCGGGACTAGGGAATGAGCAGTTCTTC.

A remark on this clone: Different DNA sequences within this sample yield the same CDR3. The chain is built from TRBV5-4 and TRBJ1-6, with TRBD1 identical over 7 bases. There are 17 residues in the CDR3. Trimming at V came to 0 bases and at J to 3 bases, leaving 6 bases not matched to a gene. Germline assignment: CDR1 SGHNT and CDR2 YYREEE (reference sequence). CDR3 sequence reads: CASSLEGQLHYNSPLHF. The CDR3 DNA reads TGTGCCAGCAGCTTGGAGGGACAGCTTCACTATAATTCACCCCTCCACTTT.

J is TRBJ2-1 and V is TRBV30; 8 bases map to TRBD1. Germline V gene lookup returns CDR1 GTSNPN and CDR2 SVGIG (reference sequence). The CDR3 length is 15 residues. V lost 2 bases to trimming and J lost 7 bases; unmatched junction nucleotides: 10. CDR3 sequence: CAWSFTQGVKNEQFF. The CDR3 coding sequence is TGTGCCTGGAGTTTTACACAGGGGGTGAAGAATGAGCAGTTCTTC.

The chain recombines TRBV12-3 or TRBV12-4 with TRBJ1-2; no reliable D call. Trimming stripped 2 bases from V and 8 bases from J, with 12 bases between. The CDR3 length is 13 residues. CDR3 DNA: TGTGCCAGCAGTTTATCAGGCCCGGGAGGCTACACCTTC. It yields the protein CASSLSGPGGYTF.

The CDR3 loop reads CASSSQAGGSDTQYF. Here the CDR3 DNA reads TGTGCCAGCAGTTCACAAGCGGGAGGTTCAGATACGCAGTATTTT. This chain connects TRBV27 to TRBJ2-3, with 9 bases matching TRBD2. The CDR3 sequence is 15 residues long. With V trimmed by 4 bases and J by 4 bases, 6 bases remained unmatched. Germline CDR1 is MNHEY and CDR2 is SMNVEV (reference sequence).